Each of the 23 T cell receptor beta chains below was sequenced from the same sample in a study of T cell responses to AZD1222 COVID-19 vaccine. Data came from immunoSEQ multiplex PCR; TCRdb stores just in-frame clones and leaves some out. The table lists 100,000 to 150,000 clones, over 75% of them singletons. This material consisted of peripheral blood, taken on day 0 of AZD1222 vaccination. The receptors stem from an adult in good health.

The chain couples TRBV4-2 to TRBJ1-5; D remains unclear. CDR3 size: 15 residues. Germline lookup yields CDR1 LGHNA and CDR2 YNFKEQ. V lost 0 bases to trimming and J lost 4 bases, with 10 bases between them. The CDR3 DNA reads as TGTGCCAGCAGCCAAGATCTTCTCCTAAATCAGCCCCAGCATTTT. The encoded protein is CASSQDLLLNQPQHF.

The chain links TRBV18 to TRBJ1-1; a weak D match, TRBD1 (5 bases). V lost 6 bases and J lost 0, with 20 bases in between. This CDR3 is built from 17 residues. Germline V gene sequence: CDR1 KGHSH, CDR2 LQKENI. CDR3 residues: CASSPRVQGPMNTEAFF. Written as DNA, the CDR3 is TGTGCCAGCTCCCCCAGGGTCCAGGGCCCCATGAACACTGAAGCTTTCTTT.

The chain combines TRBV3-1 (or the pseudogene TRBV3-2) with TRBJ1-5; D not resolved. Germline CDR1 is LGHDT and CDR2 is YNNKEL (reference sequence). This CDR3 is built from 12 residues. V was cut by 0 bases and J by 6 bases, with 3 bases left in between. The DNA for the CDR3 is TGTGCCAGCAGCCAAGACCGTCAGCCCCAGCATTTT. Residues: CASSQDRQPQHF.

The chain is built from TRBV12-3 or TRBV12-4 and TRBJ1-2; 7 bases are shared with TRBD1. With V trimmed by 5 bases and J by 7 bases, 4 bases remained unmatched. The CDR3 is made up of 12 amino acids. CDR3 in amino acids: CASSDRAGGYTF. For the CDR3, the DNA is TGTGCCAGCAGTGACAGGGCCGGTGGCTACACCTTC.

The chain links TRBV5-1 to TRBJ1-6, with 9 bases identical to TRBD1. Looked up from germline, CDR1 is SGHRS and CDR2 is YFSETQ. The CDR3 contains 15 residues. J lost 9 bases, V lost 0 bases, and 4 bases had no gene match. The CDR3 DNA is TGCGCCAGCAGCTTGGCCGGGACAGGGCGTTCACCCCTCCACTTT. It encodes CASSLAGTGRSPLHF.

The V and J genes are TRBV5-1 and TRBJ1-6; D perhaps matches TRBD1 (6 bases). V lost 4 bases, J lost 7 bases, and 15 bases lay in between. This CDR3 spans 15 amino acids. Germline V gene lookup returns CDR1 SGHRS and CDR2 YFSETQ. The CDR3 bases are TGCGCCAGCAGCCCTACACAGGGACGAAATTCACCCCTCCACTTT. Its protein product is CASSPTQGRNSPLHF.

The CDR3 nucleotides read TGTGCCAGCAGCCTGGACTTTCAGCAGTACTTC. It yields the protein CASSLDFQQYF. V usage is TRBV7-8 and J usage is TRBJ2-7; tentative D call: TRBD2 (5 bases). Trimming pared 5 bases from V and 8 bases from J, leaving 10 bases between. Per the germline V gene, CDR1 is SGHVS and CDR2 is FQNEAQ. CDR3 size: 11 residues.

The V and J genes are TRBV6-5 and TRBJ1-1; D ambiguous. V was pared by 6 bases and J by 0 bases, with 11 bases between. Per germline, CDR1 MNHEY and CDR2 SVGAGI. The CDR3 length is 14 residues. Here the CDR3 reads CASSLTDLNTEAFF. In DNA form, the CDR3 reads TGTGCCAGCAGCCTAACGGATTTGAACACTGAAGCTTTCTTT.

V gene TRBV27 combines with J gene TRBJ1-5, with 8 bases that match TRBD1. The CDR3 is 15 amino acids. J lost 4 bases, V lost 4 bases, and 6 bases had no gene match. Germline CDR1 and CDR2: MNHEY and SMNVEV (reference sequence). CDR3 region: CASSSDRGRNQPQHF. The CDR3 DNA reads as TGTGCCAGCAGTTCCGACAGGGGTAGGAATCAGCCCCAGCATTTT.

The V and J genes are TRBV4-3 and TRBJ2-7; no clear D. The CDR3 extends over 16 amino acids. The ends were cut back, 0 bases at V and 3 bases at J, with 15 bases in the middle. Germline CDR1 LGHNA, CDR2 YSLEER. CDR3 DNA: TGCGCCAGCAGCCAAGATCTGTCTCCATCCTTCTACGAGCAGTACTTC. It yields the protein CASSQDLSPSFYEQYF.

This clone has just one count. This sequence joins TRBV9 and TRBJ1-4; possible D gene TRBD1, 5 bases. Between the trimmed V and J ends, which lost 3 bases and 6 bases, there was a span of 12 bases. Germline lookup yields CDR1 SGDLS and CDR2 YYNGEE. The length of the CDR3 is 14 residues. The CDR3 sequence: CASSAQGGYEKLFF. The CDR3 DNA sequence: TGTGCCAGCAGCGCTCAGGGCGGCTATGAAAAACTGTTTTTT.

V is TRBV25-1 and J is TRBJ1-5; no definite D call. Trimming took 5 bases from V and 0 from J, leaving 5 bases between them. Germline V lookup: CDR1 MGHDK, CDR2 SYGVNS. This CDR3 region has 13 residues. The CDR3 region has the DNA TGTGCCAGCAGTCTGGGTAGCAATCAGCCCCAGCATTTT. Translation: CASSLGSNQPQHF.

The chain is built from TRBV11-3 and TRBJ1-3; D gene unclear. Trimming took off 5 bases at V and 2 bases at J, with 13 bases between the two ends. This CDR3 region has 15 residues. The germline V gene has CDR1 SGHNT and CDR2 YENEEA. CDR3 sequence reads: CASSPDARPGNTIYF. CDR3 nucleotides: TGTGCCAGCAGCCCCGATGCGCGGCCTGGAAACACCATATATTTT.

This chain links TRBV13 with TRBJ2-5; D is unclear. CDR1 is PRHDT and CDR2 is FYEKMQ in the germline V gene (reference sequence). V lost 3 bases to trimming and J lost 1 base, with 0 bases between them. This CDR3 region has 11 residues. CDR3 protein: CASSFQETQYF. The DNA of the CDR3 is TGTGCCAGCAGCTTCCAAGAGACCCAGTACTTC.

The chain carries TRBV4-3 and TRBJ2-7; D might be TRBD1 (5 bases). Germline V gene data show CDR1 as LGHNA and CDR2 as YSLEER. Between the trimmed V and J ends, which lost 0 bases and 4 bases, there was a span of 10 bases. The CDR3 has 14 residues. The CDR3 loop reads CASSQDWGTYEQYF. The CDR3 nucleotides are TGCGCCAGCAGCCAAGATTGGGGCACGTACGAGCAGTACTTC.

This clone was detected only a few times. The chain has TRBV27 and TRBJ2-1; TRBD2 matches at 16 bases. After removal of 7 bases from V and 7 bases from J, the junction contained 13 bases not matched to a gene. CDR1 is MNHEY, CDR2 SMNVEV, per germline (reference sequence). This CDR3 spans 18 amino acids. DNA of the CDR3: TGTGCCAGCAACTCAAGGGGACTAGCGGGGGGGCATGAGAATGAGCAGTTCTTC. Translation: CASNSRGLAGGHENEQFF.

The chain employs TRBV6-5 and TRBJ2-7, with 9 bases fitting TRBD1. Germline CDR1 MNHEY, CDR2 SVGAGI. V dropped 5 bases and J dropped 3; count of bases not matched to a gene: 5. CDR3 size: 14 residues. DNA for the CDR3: TGTGCCAGCAGTCGACAGGGGGTGAGCTACGAGCAGTACTTC. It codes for CASSRQGVSYEQYF.

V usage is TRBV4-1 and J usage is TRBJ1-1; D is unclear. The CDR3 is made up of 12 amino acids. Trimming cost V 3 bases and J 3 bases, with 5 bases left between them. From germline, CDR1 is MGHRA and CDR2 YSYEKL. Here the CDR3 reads CASSHKHTEAFF. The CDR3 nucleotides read TGCGCCAGCAGCCACAAACACACTGAAGCTTTCTTT.

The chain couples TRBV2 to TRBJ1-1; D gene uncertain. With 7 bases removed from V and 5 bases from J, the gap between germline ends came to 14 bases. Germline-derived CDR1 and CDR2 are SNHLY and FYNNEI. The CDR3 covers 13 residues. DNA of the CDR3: TGTGCCAGCATCGCCAATCCGTTGACTGAAGCTTTCTTT. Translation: CASIANPLTEAFF.

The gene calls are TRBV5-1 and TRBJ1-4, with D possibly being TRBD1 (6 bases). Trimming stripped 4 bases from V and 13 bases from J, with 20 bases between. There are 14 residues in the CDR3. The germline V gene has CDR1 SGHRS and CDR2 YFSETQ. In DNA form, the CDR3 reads TGCGCCAGCAGCCAGGACAGCGCCACGCGGGGACTGTTTTTT. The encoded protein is CASSQDSATRGLFF.

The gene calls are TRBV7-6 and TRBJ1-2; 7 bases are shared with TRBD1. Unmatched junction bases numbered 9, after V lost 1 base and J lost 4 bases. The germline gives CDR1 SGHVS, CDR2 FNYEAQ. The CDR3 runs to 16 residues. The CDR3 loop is CASSLGGIQGSYGYTF. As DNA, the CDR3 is TGTGCCAGCAGCTTAGGCGGAATACAGGGGAGCTATGGCTACACCTTC.

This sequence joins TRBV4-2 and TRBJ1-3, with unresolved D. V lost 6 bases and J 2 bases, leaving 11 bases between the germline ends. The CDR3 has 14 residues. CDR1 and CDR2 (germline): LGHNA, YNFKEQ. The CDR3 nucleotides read TGTGCCAGCAGTGACATGAAAGCTGGAAACACCATATATTTT. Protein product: CASSDMKAGNTIYF.

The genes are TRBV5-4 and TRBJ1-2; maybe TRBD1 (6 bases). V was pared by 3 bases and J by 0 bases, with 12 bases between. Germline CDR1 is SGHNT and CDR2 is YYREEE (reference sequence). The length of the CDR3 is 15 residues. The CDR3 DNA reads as TGTGCCAGCAGCTCGACAGGTCTAGCTAACTATGGCTACACCTTC. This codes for CASSSTGLANYGYTF.